Below are 25 T cell receptor beta chains sequenced from a single sample in a study of T cell clusters in autoimmune cytopenias. About 37,500 genome equivalents of blood DNA were amplified for TRB. Multiplex touch-down PCR amplified TRB using TRB-A and TRB-B pools in one tube. TCRdb reprocessed the multiplex PCR reads and stores each CDR3 protein as one record, lacking DNA. This table lists fewer than 8,500 distinct CDR3 sequences. Material: peripheral blood. The source is a human donor with an autoimmune cytopenia or autoimmune hepatitis (not recorded which).

This clonotype is labeled medium-sized based on frequency. The chain recombines TRBV18 with TRBJ1-6. The CDR3 length is 14 residues. CDR1 and CDR2 from the germline V gene are KGHSH and LQKENI. Here the CDR3 reads CASSPEGVGSPLHF.

J is TRBJ1-6 and V is TRBV6-5; the D gene TCRdb calls, TRBD1, cannot be checked with no DNA. Germline V gene lookup returns CDR1 MNHEY and CDR2 SVGAGI. The CDR3 covers 15 residues. CDR3 protein: CASSSRQGEVSPLHF.

The chain carries TRBV6-1 and TRBJ1-2; the D call of TRBD1 rests on TCRdb alone, since no DNA is present to check it. The CDR3 extends over 15 amino acids. The germline gives CDR1 MNHNS, CDR2 SASEGT. The chain's CDR3 is CASSEMGGSNYGYTF.

The gene calls are TRBV20-1 and TRBJ2-2; the D gene TCRdb calls, TRBD1, cannot be checked with no DNA. CDR1 and CDR2 from the germline V gene are DFQATT and SNEGSKA (reference sequence). The CDR3 loop spans 16 amino acids. The CDR3 is CSASPIRGTSTGELFF.

This clonotype counts as medium-sized by frequency. This chain's CDR3 is CASSWRRGPTDTQYF. The chain employs TRBV5-4 and TRBJ2-3; without DNA, the TCRdb call of TRBD2 cannot be checked. The CDR3 extends over 15 amino acids. Per the germline V gene, CDR1 is SGHNT and CDR2 is YYREEE (reference sequence).

The chain has TRBV5-1 and TRBJ1-1; absent DNA, TCRdb's TRBD1 call cannot be checked. The CDR3 sequence is 14 residues long. The germline V gene has CDR1 SGHRS and CDR2 YFSETQ. The CDR3 sequence: CASSLAPGNTEAFF.

Measured by frequency, this clonotype is medium-sized. J is TRBJ2-7 and V is TRBV19; TCRdb indicates TRBD1, and absent DNA this call remains unverified. The CDR3 runs 13 residues. The germline CDR1 and CDR2 sequences are LNHDA and SQIVND (reference sequence). The CDR3 loop is CASSPGQTYEQYF. The full variable domain, its missing parts supplied by reference TRBV19 and TRBJ2-7, is DGGITQSPKYLFRKEGQNVTLSCEQNLNHDAMYWYRQDPGQGLRLIYYSQIVNDFQKGDIAEGYSVSREKKESFPLTVTSAQKNPTAFYLCASSPGQTYEQYFGPGTRLTVT.

The chain joins TRBV12-3 or TRBV12-4 to TRBJ2-5; TCRdb's D call of TRBD1 is untestable without DNA. This CDR3 is 13 amino acids long. This CDR3 is CASSLSGGWTQYF.

In terms of frequency, this clonotype is medium-sized (0.01 to 0.1%). The chain uses TRBV27 and TRBJ2-2. Germline CDR1 MNHEY, CDR2 SMNVEV (reference sequence). This CDR3 comprises 11 residues. The CDR3 sequence: CASSLHGRMFF.

The V and J genes are TRBV11-2 and TRBJ1-2; lacking DNA, the TRBD1 call made by TCRdb goes unchecked. CDR1 is SGHAT and CDR2 is FQNNGV in the germline V gene. The CDR3 covers 13 residues. CDR3 in amino acids: CASSLEGDYGYTF.

Frequency places this clonotype as medium-sized. J is TRBJ2-1 and V is TRBV30; the TRBD2 assignment by TCRdb is unverifiable without DNA. Looked up from germline, CDR1 is GTSNPN and CDR2 is SVGIG (reference sequence). This CDR3 has 13 amino acids. The CDR3 sequence is CAWRTSGVDEQFF. The variable domain in full, with the rest retrieved from reference TRBV30 and TRBJ2-1, is SQTIHQWPATLVQPVGSPLSLECTVEGTSNPNLYWYRQAAGRGLQLLFYSVGIGQISSEVPQNLSASRPQDRQFILSSKKLLLSDSGFYLCAWRTSGVDEQFFGPGTRLTVL.

Frequency places this clonotype as medium-sized. The chain uses TRBV6-5 and TRBJ2-3; lacking DNA, the TRBD2 call made by TCRdb goes unchecked. Germline V gene data show CDR1 as MNHEY and CDR2 as SVGAGI. This CDR3 contains 15 residues. CDR3 in amino acids: CASRALGGGTDTQYF.

The chain is built from TRBV12-3 or TRBV12-4 and TRBJ1-1; TCRdb outputs TRBD1, but without DNA this stays unchecked. CDR3 length: 14 residues. The CDR3 here is CASRLGQLNTEAFF.

By frequency, this clonotype registers medium-sized (0.01 to 0.1%). The chain is built from TRBV6-5 and TRBJ2-3; there is no DNA to check the TCRdb D call of TRBD1. The CDR3 spans 14 residues. Germline V gives CDR1 MNHEY, CDR2 SVGAGI. The CDR3: CASSYGQGTDTQYF.

This clonotype is medium-sized by frequency. The rearrangement uses TRBV27 and TRBJ1-1; the D gene TCRdb calls, TRBD1, cannot be checked with no DNA. The germline V gene has CDR1 MNHEY and CDR2 SMNVEV (reference sequence). The CDR3 runs to 15 residues. The CDR3 protein is CASSFLGVEGTEAFF.

This clonotype is deemed medium-sized (0.01 to 0.1%) by its frequency. The V and J genes are TRBV6-6 and TRBJ2-2; TCRdb reports TRBD1, a call that lacks DNA to check it against. The CDR3 covers 12 residues. Germline CDR1 and CDR2: MNHNY and SVGAGI (reference sequence). The CDR3 sequence: CASTPRLGELFF.

The J gene is TRBJ1-6, the V gene TRBV18. This CDR3 is 16 amino acids long. Germline-derived CDR1 and CDR2 are KGHSH and LQKENI. The CDR3 reads CASSQLRGSYNSPLHF.

The V call is TRBV5-4, the J call TRBJ2-1. Germline assignment: CDR1 SGHNT and CDR2 YYREEE (reference sequence). This CDR3 has 15 residues. CDR3 in amino acids: CASSFFVSVYNEQFF.

This clonotype ranks as medium-sized in terms of frequency. The V gene is TRBV15, the J gene TRBJ2-3; the D gene TCRdb calls, TRBD2, cannot be checked with no DNA. The CDR3 contains 17 residues. CDR1 LNHNV and CDR2 YYDKDF come from the germline V gene (reference sequence). CDR3 residues: CATSRDNAGGWGDTQYF.

This clonotype is identified as medium-sized from frequency. The rearrangement links TRBV5-4 to TRBJ2-3. This CDR3 comprises 12 residues. Per germline, CDR1 SGHNT and CDR2 YYREEE (reference sequence). The CDR3: CASSLVTDTQYF.

The rearrangement joins TRBV28 to TRBJ2-7. CDR1 and CDR2 from the germline V gene are MDHEN and SYDVKM. This CDR3 region has 15 residues. CDR3 sequence: CASSLRRVTSYEQYF.

CDR3 amino acids: CASSLGGASGANVLTF. The rearrangement links TRBV5-4 to TRBJ2-6; TCRdb returns TRBD1, unconfirmable since there is no DNA. This CDR3 is built from 16 residues. CDR1 is SGHNT and CDR2 is YYREEE in the germline V gene (reference sequence).

By frequency, this clonotype registers medium-sized. The CDR3 loop reads CATSPEDRGFSGYTF. The chain carries TRBV19 and TRBJ1-2; the D call of TRBD1 rests on TCRdb alone, since no DNA is present to check it. There are 15 residues in the CDR3. The germline CDR1 and CDR2 sequences are LNHDA and SQIVND (reference sequence).

The chain employs TRBV10-3 and TRBJ2-2. This CDR3 region has 15 residues. Germline V gene data show CDR1 as ENHRY and CDR2 as SYGVKD. The CDR3 spells CAISELEVSTGELFF.

This CDR3 reads CASSEVISYEQYF. V and J are TRBV6-1 and TRBJ2-7. The CDR3 runs to 13 residues. Germline V gene lookup returns CDR1 MNHNS and CDR2 SASEGT.